One sample yielded the 11 T cell receptor beta chains listed below, sequenced in a study of beta chain features in type 1 diabetes. Antigens for these TCRs are unknown. General study findings and limits: When Type 1 diabetes patients were examined, their TCRB CDR3s proved moderately but significantly shorter in all four CD4+ subsets.

Sequenced material consisted of expressed TCRB transcripts (all of the isolated RNA was reverse transcribed). This table comes from immunoSEQ multiplex PCR, and its TCRdb copy is limited to in-frame clones, with some not included. The sample includes around 310,000 clones, roughly 14% seen only once; the top ten take over 0.014%. The sequenced material came from naive CD4+ T cells from blood. These receptors all come from a woman younger than 35 with type 1 diabetes.

The chain carries TRBV7-6 and TRBJ2-1; 7 positions match TRBD2. The CDR3 totals 15 residues. Germline V gives CDR1 SGHVS, CDR2 FNYEAQ. V shed 5 bases, J shed 1 base, and the junction held 5 bases outside the gene matches. CDR3 nucleotides: TGTGCCAGCAGCGGGCGGGAGCTGTCCTACAATGAGCAGTTCTTC. Its protein is CASSGRELSYNEQFF.

This clone was counted only a few times. The rearrangement links TRBV7-9 to TRBJ2-5; TRBD2 agrees at 8 bases. Trimming took 5 bases from V and 4 from J; bases not matched to a gene: 9. The CDR3 totals 15 residues. The germline CDR1 and CDR2 sequences are SEHNR and FQNEAQ (reference sequence). The CDR3 region is CASSPTGTSPETQYF. In DNA, the CDR3 is TGTGCCAGCAGCCCAACGGGGACTAGTCCAGAGACCCAGTACTTC.

This clone has more than one count but fewer than ten. The chain recombines TRBV4-2 with TRBJ2-7, with TRBD2 matching over 9 bases. Per germline, CDR1 LGHNA and CDR2 YNFKEQ. The ends lost 2 bases at V and 3 bases at J; junction bases unmatched: 11. There are 17 residues in the CDR3. CDR3 bases: TGTGCCAGCAGCCAAAACCTACTAGCGGGCGGTAACTACGAGCAGTACTTC. Its translation: CASSQNLLAGGNYEQYF.

This clone came up a few times. The rearrangement links TRBV19 to TRBJ1-5, with no clear D. Per germline, CDR1 LNHDA and CDR2 SQIVND (reference sequence). Trimming removed 7 bases at V and 2 bases at J, with 12 bases between. The CDR3 is made up of 14 amino acids. This CDR3 is CASTLGRGNQPQHF. The CDR3 nucleotides are TGTGCCAGTACCCTCGGGAGAGGCAATCAGCCCCAGCATTTT.

This chain joins TRBV11-3 and TRBJ2-1, with D possibly TRBD2 on 6 matching bases. Looked up from germline, CDR1 is SGHNT and CDR2 is YENEEA. The CDR3 runs to 15 residues. The V end lost 5 bases, the J end lost 2 bases, and 13 bases lay between the germline ends. CDR3 amino acids: CASSPGVLPYNEQFF. Written as DNA, the CDR3 is TGTGCCAGCAGCCCGGGGGTCCTTCCCTACAATGAGCAGTTCTTC.

A few counts support this clone. For the CDR3, the DNA is TGTGCCAGCAGCTCCACCGGACTAGCGGTTGACGAGCAGTACGTC. It translates to CASSSTGLAVDEQYV. This rearrangement joins TRBV5-6 to TRBJ2-7; 10 positions agree with TRBD2. V lost 3 bases to trimming and J lost 5 bases; unmatched junction nucleotides: 8. The CDR3 is made up of 15 amino acids. Germline values: CDR1 SGHDT, CDR2 YYEEEE.

J is TRBJ1-2 and V is TRBV5-1; 9 positions match TRBD1. V trimming: 3 bases; J trimming: 14 bases; junction bases outside the gene matches: 11. Germline V lookup: CDR1 SGHRS, CDR2 YFSETQ. This CDR3 region has 13 residues. Here the CDR3 DNA reads TGCGCCAGCAGCTACCCCGAACAGGGGGCGCGAACCTTC. Translating gives CASSYPEQGARTF.

This clone was seen a few times. The CDR3 here is CASGQNQPQHF. CDR3 in DNA: TGTGCCAGCGGCCAAAATCAGCCCCAGCATTTT. V gene TRBV7-9 combines with J gene TRBJ1-5; D is undetermined. V was pared by 8 bases and J by 4 bases, with 6 bases between. Germline CDR1 SEHNR, CDR2 FQNEAQ (reference sequence). The CDR3 contains 11 residues.

This clone has more than one count but fewer than ten. The chain uses TRBV28 and TRBJ2-1, with 8 bases matching TRBD2. Germline loops: CDR1 MDHEN, CDR2 SYDVKM. V shed 7 bases, J shed 4 bases, and the junction held 3 bases outside the gene matches. The CDR3 totals 13 residues. Here the CDR3 reads CASIAGGYNEQFF. The CDR3 DNA follows: TGTGCCAGCATCGCGGGAGGATACAATGAGCAGTTCTTC.

CDR3 in amino acids: CASKGRGGYGYTF. DNA for the CDR3: TGTGCCAGCAAGGGCCGGGGAGGCTATGGCTACACCTTC. This chain links TRBV27 with TRBJ1-2; the D is unclear. The V and J ends lost 7 bases and 4 bases respectively, with 13 bases between them. CDR3 size: 13 residues. From germline, CDR1 is MNHEY and CDR2 SMNVEV (reference sequence).

This clone occurred a few times. CDR3 sequence (DNA): TGCGCCAGCAGCTTGGTGGGGGACACGGGTCCCTACAATGAGCAGTTCTTC. Its protein product is CASSLVGDTGPYNEQFF. This chain links TRBV5-1 with TRBJ2-1, with D possibly matching TRBD1 (6 bases). Trimming stripped 0 bases from V and 2 bases from J, with 15 bases between. The CDR3 has 17 amino acids. Germline CDR1 reads SGHRS; CDR2 reads YFSETQ.